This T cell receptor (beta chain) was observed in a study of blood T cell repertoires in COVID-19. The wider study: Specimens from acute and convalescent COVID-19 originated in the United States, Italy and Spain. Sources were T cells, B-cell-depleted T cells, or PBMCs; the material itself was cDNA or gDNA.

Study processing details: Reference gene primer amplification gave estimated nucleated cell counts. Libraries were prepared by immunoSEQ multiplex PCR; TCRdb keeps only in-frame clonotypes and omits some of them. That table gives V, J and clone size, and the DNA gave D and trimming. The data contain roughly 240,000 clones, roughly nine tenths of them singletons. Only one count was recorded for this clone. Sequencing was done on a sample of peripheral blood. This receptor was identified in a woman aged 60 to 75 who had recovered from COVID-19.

The CDR3 protein is CASTPWDGGSNQPQHF. The CDR3 DNA is TGTGCCAGTACCCCATGGGACGGGGGGAGCAATCAGCCCCAGCATTTT. The chain recombines TRBV19 with TRBJ1-5, with D possibly being TRBD1 (5 bases). Germline values: CDR1 LNHDA, CDR2 SQIVND (reference sequence). CDR3 length: 16 residues. V was shortened by 7 bases and J by 1 base, with 17 bases between the two germline ends.